The entry that follows covers one T cell receptor beta chain sequence. CDR1 and CDR2 from the germline V gene are MNHEY and SVGAGI. V lost 5 bases, J lost 10 bases, and 9 bases lay in between. The CDR3 sequence is 12 residues long. TCRdb keeps only in-frame clones here, not all; method: immunoSEQ multiplex PCR. The sample has 90,000 to 150,000 clones, around 94% seen once. This sample was taken from a study of Tregs in tolerant kidney transplant recipients. The TCR sequence derives from a human donor in good health. The specimen was CD4+ T cells from blood. The chain has TRBV6-5 and TRBJ1-6, with D tentatively TRBD1 (6 bases). The CDR3 is CASSRDRSPLHF. The CDR3, as DNA: TGTGCCAGCAGTCGAGACAGGTCACCCCTCCACTTT.